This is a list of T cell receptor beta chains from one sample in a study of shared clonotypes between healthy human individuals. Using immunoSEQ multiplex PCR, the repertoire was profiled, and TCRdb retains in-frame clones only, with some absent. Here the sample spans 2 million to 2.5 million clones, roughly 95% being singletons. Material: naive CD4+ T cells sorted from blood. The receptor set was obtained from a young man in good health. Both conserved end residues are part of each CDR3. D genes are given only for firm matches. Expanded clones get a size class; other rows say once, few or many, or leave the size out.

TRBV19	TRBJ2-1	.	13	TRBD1	CASSVTGTGLEFF	TGTGCCAGTAGTGTAACCGGGACAGGGTTAGAATTCTTC
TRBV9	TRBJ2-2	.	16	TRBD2	CASSPPGGAFGGELFF	TGTGCCAGCAGCCCGCCCGGGGGGGCCTTTGGCGGGGAGCTGTTTTTT
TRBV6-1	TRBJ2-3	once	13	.	CASSERVADTQYF	TGTGCCAGCAGTGAAAGGGTTGCAGATACGCAGTATTTT
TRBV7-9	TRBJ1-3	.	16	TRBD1	CASSIWTGEAGNTIYF	TGTGCCAGCAGCATCTGGACAGGGGAGGCTGGAAACACCATATATTTT
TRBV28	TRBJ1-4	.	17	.	CASSSPRSAGLGEKLFF	TGTGCCAGCAGTTCTCCCCGGTCGGCCGGGTTAGGTGAAAAACTGTTTTTT
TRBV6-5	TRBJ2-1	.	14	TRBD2	CASTRGGSYNEQFF	TGTGCCAGCACCCGGGGGGGCTCCTACAATGAGCAGTTCTTC
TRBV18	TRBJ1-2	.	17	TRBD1	CASSAITGTASNYGYTF	TGTGCCAGCTCAGCCATAACCGGGACAGCGTCTAACTATGGCTACACCTTC
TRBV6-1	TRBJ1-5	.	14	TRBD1	CASSEDRVGQPQHF	TGTGCCAGCAGCGAAGACAGGGTCGGACAGCCCCAGCATTTT
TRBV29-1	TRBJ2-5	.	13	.	CSVDPPEQETQYF	TGCAGCGTTGATCCCCCAGAACAAGAGACCCAGTACTTC
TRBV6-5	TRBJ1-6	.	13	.	CASSAGERSPLHF	TGTGCCAGCAGCGCTGGGGAGAGATCACCCCTCCACTTT
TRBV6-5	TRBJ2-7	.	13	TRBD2	CASSSGGLYEQYF	TGTGCCAGCAGTTCGGGGGGGCTCTACGAGCAGTACTTC
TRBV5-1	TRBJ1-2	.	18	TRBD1	CASSLEGQGLLQSYGYTF	TGCGCCAGCAGCTTGGAGGGACAGGGGCTTCTTCAGAGCTATGGCTACACCTTC
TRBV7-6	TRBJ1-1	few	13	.	CASSLTQNTEAFF	TGTGCCAGCAGCTTGACACAGAACACTGAAGCTTTCTTT
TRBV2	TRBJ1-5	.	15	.	CASSPGGNSNQPQHF	TGTGCCAGCTCCCCGGGGGGGAATAGCAATCAGCCCCAGCATTTT
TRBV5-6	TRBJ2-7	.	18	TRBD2	CASSLYGTSGRASNEQYF	TGTGCCAGCAGCTTGTATGGGACTAGCGGGAGGGCCTCAAACGAGCAGTACTTC
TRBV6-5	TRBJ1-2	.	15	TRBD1	CASRNRDRGVNGYTF	TGTGCCAGCAGAAACCGGGACAGGGGCGTTAATGGCTACACCTTC
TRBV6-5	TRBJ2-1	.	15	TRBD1	CASRRDRGEYNEQFF	TGTGCCAGCAGACGTGACAGGGGGGAATACAATGAGCAGTTCTTC
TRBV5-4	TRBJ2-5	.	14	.	CASSLAQGRETQYF	TGTGCCAGCAGCTTGGCACAGGGCAGAGAGACCCAGTACTTC
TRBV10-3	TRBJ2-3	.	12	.	CAISDGRDTQYF	TGTGCCATCAGTGACGGACGCGATACGCAGTATTTT
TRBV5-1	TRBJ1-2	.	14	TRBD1	CASSSLGDRDGYTF	TGCGCCAGCAGCTCCCTGGGGGACAGAGATGGCTACACCTTC
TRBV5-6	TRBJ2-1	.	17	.	CASSPTGEESSYNEQFF	TGTGCCAGCAGCCCTACAGGGGAGGAAAGCTCCTACAATGAGCAGTTCTTC
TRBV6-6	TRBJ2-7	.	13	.	CASVLAGQHEQYF	TGTGCCAGCGTCTTGGCAGGGCAACACGAGCAGTACTTC
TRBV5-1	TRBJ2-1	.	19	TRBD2	CASSLSRDYLVSLGNEQFF	TGCGCCAGCAGCTTGTCTCGGGACTACCTGGTTTCATTGGGGAATGAGCAGTTCTTC
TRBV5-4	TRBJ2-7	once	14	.	CASSLDRYSYEQYF	TGTGCCAGCAGCTTGGACCGGTACTCCTACGAGCAGTACTTC
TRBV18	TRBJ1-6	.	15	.	CASSLYATREKPLHF	TGTGCCAGCTCCCTTTACGCCACAAGGGAAAAACCCCTCCACTTT
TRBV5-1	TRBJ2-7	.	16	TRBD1	CASSLALGTVSYEQYF	TGCGCCAGCAGCTTGGCCTTGGGGACAGTCTCCTACGAGCAGTACTTC
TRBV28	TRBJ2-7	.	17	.	CASSSQAVIARDGEQYF	TGTGCCAGCAGTTCCCAAGCGGTGATAGCGAGGGATGGCGAGCAGTACTTC
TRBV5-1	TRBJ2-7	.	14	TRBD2	CASSTGGSSYEQYF	TGCGCCAGCAGTACGGGAGGAAGCTCCTACGAGCAGTACTTC
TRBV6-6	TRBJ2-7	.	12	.	CASMGRLSEQYF	TGTGCCAGCATGGGCAGGCTTTCCGAGCAGTACTTC
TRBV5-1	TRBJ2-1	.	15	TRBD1	CASSTGQGAHNEQFF	TGCGCCAGCAGCACAGGACAGGGGGCTCACAATGAGCAGTTCTTC
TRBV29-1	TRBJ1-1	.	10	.	CSGHNTEAFF	TGCAGTGGACATAACACTGAAGCTTTCTTT
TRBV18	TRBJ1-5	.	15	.	CASSPPGLSNQPQHF	TGTGCCAGCTCACCACCGGGACTTAGCAATCAGCCCCAGCATTTT
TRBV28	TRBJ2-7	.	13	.	CASNRGFSYEQYF	TGTGCCAGCAATCGGGGTTTCTCCTACGAGCAGTACTTC
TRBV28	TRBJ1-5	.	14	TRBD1	CASSSGQRNQPQHF	TGTGCCAGCAGTTCGGGACAGAGAAATCAGCCCCAGCATTTT
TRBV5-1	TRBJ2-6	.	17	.	CASSLDAVSSGANVLTF	TGCGCCAGCAGCTTGGATGCGGTGAGCTCTGGGGCCAACGTCCTGACTTTC
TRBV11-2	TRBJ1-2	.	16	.	CASRGSGGISNYGYTF	TGTGCCAGCAGGGGAAGTGGGGGAATATCTAACTATGGCTACACCTTC
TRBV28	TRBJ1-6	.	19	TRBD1	CASSLLPYKQGTVISPLHF	TGTGCCAGCAGTTTATTACCCTATAAACAGGGGACAGTGATCTCACCCCTCCACTTT
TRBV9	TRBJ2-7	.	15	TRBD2	CASSVGAGALYEQYF	TGTGCCAGCAGCGTAGGAGCGGGAGCGCTCTACGAGCAGTACTTC
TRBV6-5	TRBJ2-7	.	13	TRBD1	CASSQTGSYEQYF	TGTGCCAGCAGCCAGACAGGGTCCTACGAGCAGTACTTC
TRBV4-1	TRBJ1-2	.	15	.	CASRAIHRDNYGYTF	TGCGCCAGCCGAGCGATCCACAGGGATAACTATGGCTACACCTTC
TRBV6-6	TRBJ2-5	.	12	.	CASSPGLETQYF	TGTGCCAGCAGCCCCGGATTGGAGACCCAGTACTTC
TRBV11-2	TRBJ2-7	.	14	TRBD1	CASSVRDRGGEQYF	TGTGCCAGCAGCGTCCGGGACAGGGGGGGCGAGCAGTACTTC
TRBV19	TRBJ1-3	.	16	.	CASSPIPKGSGNTIYF	TGTGCCAGTAGTCCCATCCCCAAGGGATCCGGAAACACCATATATTTT
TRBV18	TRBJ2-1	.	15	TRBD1	CASSSTGDSYNEQFF	TGTGCCAGCTCATCGACAGGGGACTCCTACAATGAGCAGTTCTTC
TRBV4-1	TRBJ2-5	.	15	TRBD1	CASSLLPGQKETQYF	TGCGCCAGCAGCCTCTTACCGGGACAGAAAGAGACCCAGTACTTC
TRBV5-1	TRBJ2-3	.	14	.	CASSESGNTDTQYF	TGCGCCAGCAGCGAGTCAGGAAACACAGATACGCAGTATTTT
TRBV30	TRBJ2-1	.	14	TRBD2	CAWELAGGSLGQFF	TGTGCCTGGGAACTAGCGGGGGGGTCGCTGGGGCAGTTCTTC
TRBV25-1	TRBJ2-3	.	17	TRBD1	CASSEGFGRGRADTQYF	TGTGCCAGCAGTGAAGGGTTCGGCAGGGGGCGCGCAGATACGCAGTATTTT
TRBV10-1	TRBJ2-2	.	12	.	CASRSNTGELFF	TGCGCCAGCAGGTCGAACACCGGGGAGCTGTTTTTT
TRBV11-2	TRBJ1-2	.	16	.	CASSLSTGAHIYGYTF	TGTGCCAGCAGCTTATCCACGGGGGCCCACATCTATGGCTACACCTTC
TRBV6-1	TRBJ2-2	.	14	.	CASEGNPGTGELFF	TGTGCCAGCGAAGGGAACCCAGGCACCGGGGAGCTGTTTTTT
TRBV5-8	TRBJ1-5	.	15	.	CASSQRVAGNQPQHF	TGTGCCAGCAGCCAAAGAGTAGCTGGCAATCAGCCCCAGCATTTT
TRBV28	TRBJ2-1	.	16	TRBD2	CASSSPGGNSYNEQFF	TGTGCCAGCAGCTCCCCGGGGGGGAACTCCTACAATGAGCAGTTCTTC
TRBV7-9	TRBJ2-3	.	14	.	CASSLSRGSDTQYF	TGTGCCAGCAGCTTATCACGGGGTTCAGATACGCAGTATTTT
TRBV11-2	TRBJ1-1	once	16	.	CASSSPRGGMNTEAFF	TGTGCCAGCAGTTCCCCCCGGGGGGGCATGAACACTGAAGCTTTCTTT
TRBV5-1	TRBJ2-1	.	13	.	CASSLVSINEQFF	TGCGCCAGCAGCTTGGTTAGCATCAATGAGCAGTTCTTC
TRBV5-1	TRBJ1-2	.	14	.	CASSLEPGDYGYTF	TGCGCCAGCAGCTTGGAACCGGGGGACTATGGCTACACCTTC
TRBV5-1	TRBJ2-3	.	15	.	CASSSTGPSTDTQYF	TGCGCCAGCAGCAGTACAGGGCCTAGCACAGATACGCAGTATTTT
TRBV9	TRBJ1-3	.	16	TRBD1	CASSAGTGVSGNTIYF	TGTGCCAGCAGCGCGGGGACAGGGGTCTCTGGAAACACCATATATTTT